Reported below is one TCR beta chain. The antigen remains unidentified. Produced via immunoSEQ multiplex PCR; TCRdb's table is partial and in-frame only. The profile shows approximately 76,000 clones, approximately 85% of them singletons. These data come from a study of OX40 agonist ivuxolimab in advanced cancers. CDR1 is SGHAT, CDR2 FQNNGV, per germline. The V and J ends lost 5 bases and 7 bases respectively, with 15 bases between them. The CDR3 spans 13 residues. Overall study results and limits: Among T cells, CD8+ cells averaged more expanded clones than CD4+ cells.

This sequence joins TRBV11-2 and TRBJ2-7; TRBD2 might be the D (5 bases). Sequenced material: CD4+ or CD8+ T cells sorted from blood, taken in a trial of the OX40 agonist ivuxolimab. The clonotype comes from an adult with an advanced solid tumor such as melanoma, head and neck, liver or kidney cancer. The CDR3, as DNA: TGTGCCAGCAGCCTAATTCGATCGGGGGAGCAGTACTTC. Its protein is CASSLIRSGEQYF.